Listed below are T cell receptor beta chains from one sample, sequenced in a study of blood T cell repertoires in COVID-19. Repertoires were generated with immunoSEQ multiplex PCR, while TCRdb's copy carries only in-frame clones and drops some. Among about 220,000 clones listed, 88% were seen once. The specimen was PBMCs or T cells enriched from blood (not recorded which). The receptor source for this set is a woman younger than 45 who had recovered from COVID-19. The CDR3 runs from the conserved cysteine through the conserved F or W. Fields, in order: J gene, V gene, D gene, clone size, CDR3 protein, CDR3 DNA. D genes are given only for firm matches. Clone size appears in some rows only: once, few, many, or a class for an expanded clone.

TRBJ2-7 TRBV5-6 . . CASSLQGSTYEQYF TGTGCCAGCAGCTTACAGGGTTCCACCTACGAGCAGTACTTC
TRBJ2-1 TRBV6-5 TRBD2 . CASSRLAGGLDEQFF TGTGCCAGCAGTCGACTAGCGGGGGGGCTCGATGAGCAGTTCTTC
TRBJ2-1 TRBV3-1/TRBV3-2 TRBD2 . CASRHGGRLDCYNEQFF TGTGCCAGCAGACACGGGGGGAGACTAGATTGTTACAATGAGCAGTTCTTC
TRBJ2-1 TRBV19 TRBD2 . CASSNPAGDSYNEQFF TGTGCCAGTAGTAACCCCGCGGGGGACTCCTACAATGAGCAGTTCTTC
TRBJ1-5 TRBV9 TRBD1 . CASSATGGSNQPQHF TGTGCCAGCAGCGCGACAGGGGGAAGCAATCAGCCCCAGCATTTT
TRBJ1-1 TRBV5-1 TRBD1 . CASSSPRTGTAMNTEAFF TGCGCCAGCAGCTCACCGAGGACCGGGACAGCGATGAACACTGAAGCTTTCTTT
TRBJ1-5 TRBV24-1 . . CATREGGNQPQHF TGTGCCACCCGCGAAGGGGGCAATCAGCCCCAGCATTTT
TRBJ2-1 TRBV21-1 . . CASSKVAVNNEQFF TGTGCCAGCAGCAAGGTTGCGGTAAACAATGAGCAGTTCTTC
TRBJ2-1 TRBV5-1 TRBD2 . CASSPGGRQYNEQFF TGCGCCAGCAGCCCGGGGGGGCGGCAATACAATGAGCAGTTCTTC
TRBJ2-2 TRBV2 . . CASCRTANTGELFF TGTGCCAGCTGCCGGACAGCGAACACCGGGGAGCTGTTTTTT
TRBJ2-5 TRBV3-1/TRBV3-2 . . CASSQVSPPKEETQYF TGTGCCAGCAGCCAAGTTAGTCCCCCTAAGGAGGAGACCCAGTACTTC
TRBJ1-2 TRBV4-1 TRBD1 once CASSQDLYGTGNYGYTF TGCGCCAGCAGCCAAGACCTGTACGGGACAGGTAACTATGGCTACACCTTC
TRBJ2-5 TRBV5-4 TRBD1 . CASTTGTGLGTQYF TGTGCCAGCACAACCGGGACAGGGCTGGGGACCCAGTACTTC
TRBJ2-2 TRBV7-2 . . CASSLAGGGNTGELFF TGTGCCAGCAGCTTAGCGGGAGGGGGGAACACCGGGGAGCTGTTTTTT
TRBJ2-5 TRBV5-6 . . CASSLLAGAGETQYF TGTGCCAGCAGCTTACTCGCGGGGGCGGGGGAGACCCAGTACTTC
TRBJ1-1 TRBV27 . . CASSLSSVPVRGRTEAFF TGTGCCAGCAGTTTATCTTCCGTTCCCGTTAGGGGTAGAACTGAAGCTTTCTTT
TRBJ2-1 TRBV5-8 TRBD2 once CASKGTSGSNEQFF TGTGCCAGCAAAGGGACTAGCGGCAGCAATGAGCAGTTCTTC
TRBJ2-5 TRBV9 . . CASSVVNNF TGTGCCAGCAGCGTAGTAAACAACTTC
TRBJ2-5 TRBV7-3 . . CASSLGGALQETQYF TGTGCCAGCAGCTTAGGGGGGGCGCTTCAAGAGACCCAGTACTTC
TRBJ2-7 TRBV28 TRBD2 . CASAGGLADKQYF TGTGCCAGCGCTGGGGGACTAGCGGACAAGCAGTACTTC
TRBJ2-3 TRBV4-3 TRBD2 . CASSHRAGGSTDTQYF TGCGCCAGCAGCCATCGAGCGGGGGGCAGCACAGATACGCAGTATTTT
TRBJ2-5 TRBV7-2 . . CASSLESFGLAQKTQYF TGTGCCAGCAGCTTAGAGTCGTTCGGGCTAGCTCAAAAGACCCAGTACTTC